This TCR beta chain was retrieved from a study of Graves' ophthalmopathy and Graves' hyperthyroidism. Study information: Over 18 months of follow-up, stable hyperthyroidism required that no ophthalmopathy appear. Study findings and constraints: Ophthalmopathy progression was predicted with under 71% sensitivity and 72% to 75% specificity.

CDR1 and CDR2 (germline): SGHTA, FQGNSA. CDR3 length: 14 amino acids. With 8 bases removed from V and 0 bases from J, the gap between germline ends came to 14 bases. The sample holds one count of this clonotype. Its antigen remains unidentified. The sequenced template was RNA, covering the TCR beta CDR3 region. After a first-round RT-PCR with HTBI primers, a second-round multiplex PCR was run. From the multiplex PCR reads, TCRdb called clonotypes with MiXCR, one entry per CDR3 protein. The table lists around 1.1 million distinct CDR3 sequences, less than 45% of them singletons, with around 10% in the top ten. In this cohort, patients with other autoimmune diseases, uncontrolled infections, pregnancy or lactation were excluded.

Specimen: peripheral blood or thyroid tissue (not recorded which). This TCR came from an adult man with Graves' hyperthyroidism. The rearrangement links TRBV7-2 to TRBJ2-7; D unresolved. The CDR3 reads CASASSTSSYEQYF. In DNA, the CDR3 is TGTGCCAGCGCCTCCTCAACCTCCTCCTACGAGCAGTACTTC.